This T cell receptor beta chain was identified in a study of control samples from healthy donors and cancer patients. After removal of 6 bases from V and 2 bases from J, the junction contained 6 bases not matched to a gene. The CDR3 has 15 residues. The germline V gene encodes CDR1 MNHEY and CDR2 SVGAGI. The protocol was immunoSEQ multiplex PCR, while the TCRdb copy is restricted to in-frame clones and leaves out a portion. Of over 110,000 clones in the sample, 80% to 95% were seen once. The chain uses TRBV6-5 and TRBJ2-5; 10 bases match TRBD2. This clonotype originated in a man younger than 45 in good health. The material sequenced was blood. As DNA, the CDR3 is TGTGCCAGCAGCGGGCTAGCGGGAGAGCAAGAGACCCAGTACTTC. This codes for CASSGLAGEQETQYF.